These 24 T cell receptor beta chains were sequenced from one sample in a study of T cell repertoires in cytomegalovirus infection. TCRdb reanalysed the reads using MiXCR and keeps one entry per CDR3 protein. Of 740,000 or so distinct CDR3 sequences in the sample, about a third were seen once. Sequencing was done on a sample of PBMCs. Receptors originate from a human donor in good health (CMV status not recorded). Some clones in this sample may be carry-over from other donors' samples.

The V call is TRBV27, the J call TRBJ2-5; D is uncertain. V lost 0 bases and J 7 bases, leaving 12 bases between the germline ends. CDR1 and CDR2 from the germline V gene are MNHEY and SMNVEV (reference sequence). CDR3 size: 14 residues. CDR3 in amino acids: CASSLSASLGTQYF. The CDR3 DNA reads TGTGCCAGCAGTTTATCGGCCAGCCTGGGGACCCAGTACTTC.

This clonotype was counted ten times or more. This chain connects TRBV7-2 to TRBJ2-7; TRBD2 is a possible D gene (6 bases). CDR3 length equals 14 residues. The V and J ends lost 4 bases and 0 bases respectively, with 10 bases between them. Germline lookup yields CDR1 SGHTA and CDR2 FQGNSA. CDR3 in DNA: TGTGCCAGCAGCTCCGGGACTCGCTCCTACGAGCAGTACTTC. It translates to CASSSGTRSYEQYF.

Only a few counts were recorded for this clonotype. The chain uses TRBV7-9 and TRBJ1-2; D is perhaps TRBD1 (5 bases). In germline, CDR1 is SEHNR, CDR2 FQNEAQ (reference sequence). Trimming removed 5 bases from V and 3 bases from J, with 16 bases in between. The CDR3 covers 15 residues. In DNA, the CDR3 is TGTGCCAGCAGCGGGCGCGGAGGGGTTGACTATGGCTACACCTTC. Residues: CASSGRGGVDYGYTF.

This rearrangement joins TRBV5-6 to TRBJ1-1, with 7 bases lining up with TRBD1. The CDR3 loop spans 16 amino acids. In germline, CDR1 is SGHDT, CDR2 YYEEEE. The junction had 10 bases not matched to a gene; V was cut back by 4 bases and J by 1 base. Here the CDR3 DNA reads TGTGCCAGCAGCGTAAACACAGGGGCACAGAACACTGAAGCTTTCTTT. It is translated as CASSVNTGAQNTEAFF.

This chain connects TRBV10-3 to TRBJ2-7; D unresolved. V lost 8 bases to trimming and J lost 1 base, with 9 bases between them. CDR3 length equals 12 residues. Germline lookup yields CDR1 ENHRY and CDR2 SYGVKD. CDR3 in DNA: TGTGCCATCGCTACTGAGTCCTACGAGCAGTACTTC. Translation: CAIATESYEQYF.

This clonotype appeared a few times. The genes are TRBV6-2 or TRBV6-3 and TRBJ1-2; 8 bases agree with TRBD1. Germline V CDR1 and CDR2: MNHEY, SVGEGT. Losses at the gene ends were 6 bases for V and 4 bases for J; bases not matched to a gene: 10. CDR3 length: 15 residues. Here the CDR3 reads CASRPRDRPSYGYTF. The CDR3 coding sequence is TGTGCCAGCAGACCCAGGGACAGGCCCTCCTATGGCTACACCTTC.

V and J are TRBV20-1 and TRBJ2-1, with TRBD2 identical over 16 bases. Trimming at V came to 6 bases and at J to 2 bases, leaving 7 bases not matched to a gene. Per germline, CDR1 DFQATT and CDR2 SNEGSKA (reference sequence). The CDR3 runs to 17 residues. In DNA, the CDR3 is TGCAGTGCCCCGGCGGGACTAGCGGGAGGGCCCTACAATGAGCAGTTCTTC. This encodes CSAPAGLAGGPYNEQFF.

The chain uses TRBV6-6 and TRBJ2-1, with TRBD2 matching over 7 bases. The assigned J gene may be wrong: the sequence end matches TRBJ2-7 better. There are 17 residues in the CDR3. Germline CDR1 MNHNY, CDR2 SVGAGI (reference sequence). The DNA of the CDR3 is TGTGCCAGTGCAAGAACACTGGGGGAGGGAGCCTACAATGAGCAGTACTTC. Protein: CASARTLGEGAYNEQYF.

This clonotype has just a few counts. V and J are TRBV25-1 and TRBJ2-3; D is ambiguous. The V and J ends lost 4 bases and 0 bases respectively, with 8 bases between them. This CDR3 has 14 residues. Germline-derived CDR1 and CDR2 are MGHDK and SYGVNS. The CDR3 region is CASSALSSTDTQYF. Written as DNA, the CDR3 is TGTGCCAGCAGTGCTCTGTCCAGCACAGATACGCAGTATTTT.

The J gene is TRBJ1-2, the V gene TRBV10-3; no clear D gene. Looked up from germline, CDR1 is ENHRY and CDR2 is SYGVKD. This CDR3 comprises 14 residues. Trimming left V 7 bases short and J 7 bases short, with 19 bases between. CDR3 DNA: TGTGCCATCAATACCGATGATTCAGAGGGTGGCTACACCTTC. Residues: CAINTDDSEGGYTF.

This clonotype was seen ten or more times. The J gene is TRBJ2-7, the V gene TRBV7-8; TRBD1 matches 7 bases. Germline loops: CDR1 SGHVS, CDR2 FQNEAQ. The CDR3 runs 15 residues. J lost 0 bases, V lost 1 base, and 3 bases had no gene match. Here the CDR3 DNA reads TGTGCCAGCAGCTTAGGTACAGGGGCCTCCTACGAGCAGTACTTC. This gives the protein CASSLGTGASYEQYF. Full variable domain (missing parts from reference TRBV7-8 and TRBJ2-7): GAGVSQSPRYKVAKRGQDVALRCDPISGHVSLFWYQQALGQGPEFLTYFQNEAQLDKSGLPSDRFFAERPEGSVSTLKIQRTQQEDSAVYLCASSLGTGASYEQYFGPGTRLTVT.

The V gene is TRBV28, the J gene TRBJ2-1; no reliable D call. CDR1 and CDR2 from the germline V gene are MDHEN and SYDVKM. This CDR3 contains 13 residues. Trimming took off 6 bases at V and 6 bases at J, with 12 bases between the two ends. CDR3 loop: CASSQEPGNEQFF. CDR3 DNA sequence: TGTGCCAGCAGCCAAGAACCGGGCAATGAGCAGTTCTTC.

The rearrangement joins TRBV12-3 or TRBV12-4 to TRBJ2-3; 8 nucleotides agree with TRBD2. CDR3 length equals 15 residues. V trimming: 5 bases; J trimming: 1 base; junction bases outside the gene matches: 5. Written as DNA, the CDR3 is TGTGCCAGCAGTATTAGCGGGGCCCGCACAGATACGCAGTATTTT. Protein: CASSISGARTDTQYF.

The chain is built from TRBV4-1 and TRBJ2-1; no reliable D call. V lost 4 bases, J lost 2 bases, and 15 bases lay in between. Germline CDR1 is MGHRA and CDR2 is YSYEKL. This CDR3 has 16 amino acids. The CDR3 bases are TGCGCCAGCAGCCTTCCCCCGTCGGCAGCCTACAATGAGCAGTTCTTC. This sequence encodes CASSLPPSAAYNEQFF.

Remarks on this clonotype: A much larger clone sits a single nucleotide away, making a read error possible. The missing conserved phenylalanine or tryptophan at the end of this CDR3 makes a read error likely. This sequence joins TRBV7-2 and TRBJ1-2; D might be TRBD1 (6 bases). The CDR3 runs to 14 residues. CDR1 SGHTA and CDR2 FQGNSA come from the germline V gene. The germline V and J ends were trimmed by 3 bases and 8 bases, with 16 bases remaining between them. CDR3 nucleotides: TGTGCCAGCAGCTTGCCCCACAGGGTGGGCGGCTACACCTTA. This codes for CASSLPHRVGGYTL.

This chain uses TRBV20-1 with TRBJ1-2, with 9 bases lining up with TRBD1. V lost 4 bases to trimming and J lost 7 bases; unmatched junction nucleotides: 7. There are 13 residues in the CDR3. The germline CDR1 and CDR2 sequences are DFQATT and SNEGSKA (reference sequence). CDR3 sequence (DNA): TGCAGTGCTACGGGACAGGGTAGGGGTGGCTACACCTTC. This sequence encodes CSATGQGRGGYTF.

V is TRBV28 and J is TRBJ2-1, with 7 bases fitting TRBD2. The V gene's germline CDR1 is MDHEN and CDR2 SYDVKM. The CDR3 extends over 14 amino acids. V shed 3 bases and J 9 bases; nucleotides not matched to a gene: 8. CDR3 in amino acids: CASSLREGISEQFF. In DNA, the CDR3 is TGTGCCAGCAGTTTGAGGGAGGGGATAAGTGAGCAGTTCTTC.

Many counts were recorded for this clonotype. V usage is TRBV7-2 and J usage is TRBJ1-2; no definite D call. CDR3 size: 13 residues. CDR1 SGHTA and CDR2 FQGNSA come from the germline V gene. Trimming took 2 bases from V and 3 from J, leaving 7 bases between them. The CDR3 region has the DNA TGTGCCAGCAGCTTATTCACCTACTATGGCTACACCTTC. It specifies CASSLFTYYGYTF.

This clonotype was detected only once. The chain carries TRBV5-4 and TRBJ1-2, with D tentatively TRBD1 (6 bases). Germline-derived CDR1 and CDR2 are SGHNT and YYREEE (reference sequence). Trimming left V 0 bases short and J 2 bases short, with 11 bases between. This CDR3 is 15 amino acids long. CDR3 in DNA: TGTGCCAGCAGCTTGGCGCCAGGGGCCAACTATGGCTACACCTTC. Translating it yields CASSLAPGANYGYTF. Together with reference TRBV5-4 and TRBJ1-2, the CDR3 gives the full variable domain: ETGVTQSPTHLIKTRGQQVTLRCSSQSGHNTVSWYQQALGQGPQFIFQYYREEENGRGNFPPRFSGLQFPNYSSELNVNALELDDSALYLCASSLAPGANYGYTFGSGTRLTVV.

A few counts support this clonotype. The rearrangement links TRBV6-6 to TRBJ2-7, with D perhaps TRBD1 (5 bases). The V gene lost 8 bases and the J gene lost 2 bases, with 16 bases spanning the gap. The CDR3 length is 14 residues. The germline gives CDR1 MNHNY, CDR2 SVGAGI (reference sequence). CDR3 bases: TGTGCCAGCTCCAACGGAGACAGTCCCTACGAGCAGTACTTC. Its translation: CASSNGDSPYEQYF.

V and J are TRBV7-8 and TRBJ1-4; D gene uncertain. V lost 3 bases and J lost 0, with 11 bases in between. This CDR3 has 16 residues. The germline V gene encodes CDR1 SGHVS and CDR2 FQNEAQ. This CDR3 is CASSFPASATNEKLFF. The CDR3 nucleotides read TGTGCCAGCAGCTTCCCCGCATCTGCAACTAATGAAAAACTGTTTTTT.

Comments on this clonotype: A much larger clone differs by one base, so this may be a read error. The rearrangement joins TRBV7-2 to TRBJ2-3; D gene unclear. This CDR3 has 12 residues. CDR1 SGHTA and CDR2 FQGNSA come from the germline V gene. CDR3: CASRPKADKQYF. The DNA for the CDR3 is TGTGCCAGCAGGCCAAAGGCAGATAAGCAGTATTTT.

This clonotype was found a few times. The rearrangement links TRBV19 to TRBJ2-2, with D perhaps TRBD1 (5 bases). V was pared by 3 bases and J by 1 base, with 9 bases between. Germline assignment: CDR1 LNHDA and CDR2 SQIVND (reference sequence). CDR3 length: 15 residues. The DNA for the CDR3 is TGTGCCAGTAGTATTTGGACAAGGAACACCGGGGAGCTGTTTTTT. Its protein product is CASSIWTRNTGELFF.

This clonotype was detected only a few times. V usage is TRBV28 and J usage is TRBJ1-6; D is unresolved. Germline assignment: CDR1 MDHEN and CDR2 SYDVKM. The V end lost 3 bases, the J end lost 2 bases, and 14 bases lay between the germline ends. The CDR3 runs to 17 residues. The CDR3 reads CASSFDGERAYNSPLHF. CDR3 coding DNA: TGTGCCAGCAGTTTTGATGGGGAAAGGGCCTATAATTCACCCCTCCACTTT.